The T cell receptor beta chain described here comes from a study of blood T cells in healthy people across ages. At the level of the study: Per two T cells, template switching captured roughly one barcoded beta molecule.

A remark on this clonotype: As yet, its antigen is unknown.

Staff drew around 10 milliliters of peripheral blood from each donor. Primed by a sample-barcoded 5' primer and a J-beta primer mix, a second PCR proceeded for roughly 6 to 12 cycles. In TCRdb, the 5' RACE reads were re-called with MiXCR into one record per CDR3 protein. The sample includes hundreds of thousands of distinct CDR3 sequences, around two fifths of them seen just once. The study, taken as a whole, reports: Higher naive T cell percentage went strongly together with higher TCR beta diversity. One million T cells yielded diversity estimates that were considered underestimates.

The CDR3 extends over 16 amino acids. Trimming cost V 5 bases and J 1 base; bases outside gene matches: 7. Germline loops: CDR1 SGHTA, CDR2 FQGNSA. This TCR derives from a man of 80 years or more in good health. The chain uses TRBV7-2 and TRBJ1-5; 8 bases are a match to TRBD1. Input material: blood. The DNA for the CDR3 is TGTGCCAGCAGCCGGAGGACAGGGAGGAGCAATCAGCCCCAGCATTTT. This sequence encodes CASSRRTGRSNQPQHF.